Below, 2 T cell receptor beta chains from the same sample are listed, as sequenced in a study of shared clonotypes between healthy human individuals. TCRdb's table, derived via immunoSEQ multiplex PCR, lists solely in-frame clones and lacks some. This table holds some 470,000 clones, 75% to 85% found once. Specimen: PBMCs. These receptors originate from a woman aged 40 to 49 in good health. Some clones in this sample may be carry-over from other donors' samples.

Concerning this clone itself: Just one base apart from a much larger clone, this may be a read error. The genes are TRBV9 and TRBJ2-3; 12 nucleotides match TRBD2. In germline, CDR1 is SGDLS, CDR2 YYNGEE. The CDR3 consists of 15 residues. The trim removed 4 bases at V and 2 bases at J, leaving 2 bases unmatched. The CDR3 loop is CASSRTSGTTDTQYF. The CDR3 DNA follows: TGTGCCAGCAGCCGGACTAGCGGGACCACAGATACGCAGTATTTT. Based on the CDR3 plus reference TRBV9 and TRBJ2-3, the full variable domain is DSGVTQTPKHLITATGQRVTLRCSPRSGDLSVYWYQQSLDQGLQFLIQYYNGEERAKGNILERFSAQQFPDLHSELNLSSLELGDSALYFCASSRTSGTTDTQYFGPGTRLTVL.

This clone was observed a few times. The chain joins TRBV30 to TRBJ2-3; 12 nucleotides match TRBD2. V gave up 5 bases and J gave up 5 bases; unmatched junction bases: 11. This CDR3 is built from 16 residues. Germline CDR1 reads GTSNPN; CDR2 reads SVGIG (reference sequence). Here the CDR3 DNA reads TGTGCCTGGGCTATCGGGCTAGCGGGAGGGGGAGATACGCAGTATTTT. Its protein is CAWAIGLAGGGDTQYF.